This T cell receptor beta chain came from a study of T cell responses to AZD1222 COVID-19 vaccine (dated by TCRdb to about 2021). Regarding the complete study: TCR sequencing was performed for 230 to 250 trial participants, of whom about 200 were given two doses of AZD1222 and some 26 were given two doses of MenACWY control vaccine. Trial participants were enrolled into age subgroups of 18-55, 56-69 and 70-plus years, which contained roughly 150, 30 and 60 TCR-sequenced participants, respectively.

General study outcomes and caveats: The vaccine-associated CD4 TCRs covered the entire spike protein, and the dominant responses fell in regions 160-218 and 743-854. Conclusions about previously exposed vaccinees are limited, since just a handful of AZD1222 recipients were seropositive for SARS-CoV-2 at baseline. Reportedly, almost half of the unique spike-specific TCRs recognized epitopes lying outside the regions that are mutated in the B.1.351 and B.1.1.7 variants. Because no day 14 peak-response samples were available, repertoires were characterized only after the peak T cell response. After two AZD1222 doses, spike-specific TCR breadth and depth were significantly higher than at day 0 and than in MenACWY recipients. In the small 56-69-year group, the increase in depth fell short of significance, most likely because of low power. Participants were mostly white British and included more females than males, and it was suggested by the authors that clonal diversity may have been underestimated.

V and J lose 4 bases and 3 bases, and a span of 13 bases separates them. From cysteine to phenylalanine, the CDR3 is 15 amino acids long. Just the 45-base CDR3 DNA is kept, in frame starting at base 1. The germline V gene (reference sequence) yields LGHDT for CDR1 and YNNKEL for CDR2. This clone occurred a few times. What this receptor recognizes is not known. Base qualities were left out, and no much larger clone turns up one base away. The CDR3 regions of human TCRbeta chains were subjected to immunosequencing. Per the source publication's procedure: Repertoire TCRs were matched against a reference library of SARS-CoV-2-specific TCRs generated with the MIRA antigen-specificity platform. Breadth meant the fraction of unique TCRs that were SARS-CoV-2-associated, whereas depth meant the fraction of total T cells that were SARS-CoV-2-associated. Each spike-specific TCR was assigned to its reactive spike region and to a CD4 or CD8 class using the MIRA data. Log10-transformed breadth and depth values were compared by one-way ANOVA with Sidak's multiple comparisons tests. TCRdb holds this immuneACCESS table with in-frame rearrangements only. Some clones are missing; in checked studies, unresolved V genes explain under half, and the rest has no known cause. The DNA was the basis for D and trimming; V, J and clone size are from that table. The sample table lists 95,000 to 100,000 clones, 91% of them with a count of one. The top ten hold 6.5% to 10% of the sample.

The meaning of the sample's time point label: about 28 days (+/-7) after the second vaccine dose. Because spike-specific TCR depth and breadth did not differ between the two schedules, AZD1222 recipients who got a second dose at roughly 4 weeks were pooled with those who got a second dose at roughly 12 weeks. Samples from vaccinated people were obtained from the UK trials COV001 and COV002, which included a single-blind randomized controlled phase 2/3 trial of AZD1222 (ChAdOx1 nCoV-19) in healthy adults. Trial participant PBMC samples were collected at day 0 and day 28 after the second dose for TCRbeta chain sequencing.

This specimen consisted of peripheral blood, obtained 28 days after the second AZD1222 dose. The chain is encoded by TRBV3-1 (or the pseudogene TRBV3-2) joined to TRBJ1-3; no D gene is confidently identified. This sequence originates from an adult who received the AZD1222 COVID-19 vaccine. Here the CDR3 is given as CASSLFHGGGNTIYF. At the DNA level, the sequence is TGTGCCAGCAGCCTATTCCATGGTGGTGGAAACACCATATATTTT.